The 28 T cell receptor beta chains presented below share a single source sample, sequenced in a study of radiotherapy plus CTLA-4 blockade in lung cancer. Clones were sequenced by immunoSEQ multiplex PCR, and TCRdb holds only the in-frame ones, with some missing. The data show roughly 90,000 clones, with roughly 80% seen just once and 25% held by the top ten. This specimen was peripheral blood, taken from a patient treated with radiotherapy plus ipilimumab. All receptors come from a human donor with non-small cell lung cancer that progressed on radiotherapy plus ipilimumab.

This clone has just one count. The chain has TRBV30 and TRBJ1-4; 7 bases map to TRBD1. The CDR3 has 18 amino acids. Germline CDR1 reads GTSNPN; CDR2 reads SVGIG (reference sequence). The junction had 24 bases not matched to a gene; V was cut back by 6 bases and J by 8 bases. CDR3 region: CACRRDSRRGSYYEKLFF. CDR3 coding DNA: TGTGCCTGCCGCAGGGACAGCCGGAGAGGGTCTTATTACGAAAAACTGTTTTTT.

This chain uses TRBV2 with TRBJ1-1; a possible D gene is TRBD1 (6 bases). CDR3 length: 15 amino acids. Deletions cut 7 bases from V and 5 bases from J, with 20 bases between. In germline, CDR1 is SNHLY, CDR2 FYNNEI. Here the CDR3 reads CASTLTGPIGTEAFF. As DNA, the CDR3 is TGTGCCAGCACGTTAACAGGGCCTATCGGGACTGAAGCTTTCTTT.

The chain couples TRBV7-9 to TRBJ2-7; 10 bases are shared with TRBD2. CDR3 length: 13 residues. Per germline, CDR1 SEHNR and CDR2 FQNEAQ (reference sequence). V lost 5 bases to trimming and J lost 4 bases; unmatched junction nucleotides: 2. DNA for the CDR3: TGTGCCAGCAGCACTAGCGGGATGTACGAGCAGTACGTC. Translated: CASSTSGMYEQYV.

In DNA form, the CDR3 reads TGTGCCAGCAGCTTGGACAGGGCTATTTTCATTCAGTACTTC. Translation: CASSLDRAIFIQYF. The J gene is TRBJ2-4, the V gene TRBV5-6; TRBD1 might be the D (6 bases). Germline CDR1 reads SGHDT; CDR2 reads YYEEEE. This CDR3 comprises 14 residues. V was clipped by 0 bases and J by 9 bases, with 13 bases between them. Based on the CDR3 plus reference TRBV5-6 and TRBJ2-4, the full variable domain is DAGVTQSPTHLIKTRGQQVTLRCSPKSGHDTVSWYQQALGQGPQFIFQYYEEEERQRGNFPDRFSGHQFPNYSSELNVNALLLGDSALYLCASSLDRAIFIQYFGAGTRLSVL.

The chain couples TRBV28 to TRBJ2-6, with TRBD2 matching over 10 bases. There are 18 residues in the CDR3. The ends lost 1 base at V and 0 bases at J; junction bases unmatched: 3. Germline V gives CDR1 MDHEN, CDR2 SYDVKM. The CDR3 sequence is CASSLLLAGSSGANVLTF. CDR3 DNA sequence: TGTGCCAGCAGTTTATTACTAGCGGGGAGCTCTGGGGCCAACGTCCTGACTTTC.

The chain couples TRBV9 to TRBJ2-7; TRBD2 might be the D (6 bases). V lost 0 bases, J lost 3 bases, and 10 bases lay in between. The germline V gene encodes CDR1 SGDLS and CDR2 YYNGEE. CDR3 length: 14 residues. CDR3 bases: TGTGCCAGCAGCGTAGGGTCCGGGAGCTACGAGCAGTACTTC. This codes for CASSVGSGSYEQYF.

A remark on this clone: The limits of the CDR3 on the DNA are not certain, so only TCRdb's listed CDR3 is given. The V and J genes are TRBV6-1 and TRBJ1-5. From its first to its last residue, the CDR3 has 13 amino acids. Germline CDR1 reads MNHNS; CDR2 reads SASEGT. CDR3 sequence: CASSTSGNQPQHF.

This clone was found once. In this CDR3 the conserved last residue, phenylalanine or tryptophan, is missing, so a read error is likely. The limits of the CDR3 on the DNA are not certain, so only TCRdb's listed CDR3 is given. V is TRBV28 and J is TRBJ2-7; TRBD2, the table's D call, lacks a check against the DNA. The CDR3 spans 12 amino acids, including both terminal residues. Germline V lookup: CDR1 MDHEN, CDR2 SYDVKM. The CDR3 loop reads CASSFFCSGRSG.

This clone was counted only a few times. The V and J genes are TRBV19 and TRBJ2-1; 11 bases match TRBD2. The length of the CDR3 is 15 residues. CDR1 LNHDA and CDR2 SQIVND come from the germline V gene (reference sequence). The V segment lost 5 bases and the J segment 2 bases; nucleotides outside the gene matches: 2. The CDR3 nucleotides are TGTGCCAGTAGTCTACTAGCGGGAGCCTACAATGAGCAGTTCTTC. It is translated as CASSLLAGAYNEQFF.

This chain joins TRBV7-8 and TRBJ2-7; TRBD2 matches at 7 bases. Germline trimming cut 3 bases from V and 6 bases from J; bases unmatched to any gene: 2. Germline CDR1 SGHVS, CDR2 FQNEAQ. The CDR3 extends over 12 amino acids. The CDR3 sequence is CASSFPGGEQYV. The CDR3 nucleotides read TGTGCCAGCAGCTTTCCGGGAGGCGAGCAGTACGTC.

Only one count was recorded for this clone. The rearrangement joins TRBV27 to TRBJ2-7; TRBD1 matches at 7 bases. Trimming at V came to 8 bases and at J to 3 bases, leaving 13 bases not matched to a gene. CDR3 length: 15 amino acids. CDR1 is MNHEY, CDR2 SMNVEV, per germline (reference sequence). CDR3 loop: CASHSKGAYLYEQYV. In nucleotides, the CDR3 is TGTGCCAGCCACTCTAAGGGGGCGTATCTCTACGAGCAGTACGTC.

The CDR3 DNA reads as TGTGCCAGCAGCCGAACTAGCGGAGGTTCCTACGAGCAGTACGTC. The encoded protein is CASSRTSGGSYEQYV. J is TRBJ2-7 and V is TRBV28; 8 positions agree with TRBD2. Germline V gene data show CDR1 as MDHEN and CDR2 as SYDVKM. V lost 6 bases and J lost 1; bases outside the gene matches: 8. CDR3 length: 15 residues.

V usage is TRBV28 and J usage is TRBJ1-5; D remains ambiguous. V was clipped by 3 bases and J by 4 bases, with 10 bases between them. This CDR3 region has 14 residues. Germline assignment: CDR1 MDHEN and CDR2 SYDVKM. CDR3 nucleotide sequence: TGTGCCAGCAGTTTTGGGCCACAGAATCAGCCCCAGCATTTT. Residues: CASSFGPQNQPQHF. Full variable domain (missing parts from reference TRBV28 and TRBJ1-5): DVKVTQSSRYLVKRTGEKVFLECVQDMDHENMFWYRQDPGLGLRLIYFSYDVKMKEKGDIPEGYSVSREKKERFSLILESASTNQTSMYLCASSFGPQNQPQHFGDGTRLSIL.

J is TRBJ2-7 and V is TRBV2, with a weak D call TRBD2 (5 bases). The germline V gene has CDR1 SNHLY and CDR2 FYNNEI. This CDR3 has 12 amino acids. Trimming removed 7 bases at V and 6 bases at J, with 13 bases between. In DNA, the CDR3 is TGTGCCAGCACTCGAACCCTAGCCGAGCAGTACTTC. Its protein is CASTRTLAEQYF. The whole variable domain, remainder taken from reference TRBV2 and TRBJ2-7, is EPEVTQTPSHQVTQMGQEVILRCVPISNHLYFYWYRQILGQKVEFLVSFYNNEISEKSEIFDDQFSVERPDGSNFTLKIRSTKLEDSAMYFCASTRTLAEQYFGPGTRLTVT.

The chain carries TRBV5-4 and TRBJ1-5; 7 nucleotides match TRBD1. V was pared by 4 bases and J by 0 bases, with 1 base of the junction left unmatched. Germline CDR1 is SGHNT and CDR2 is YYREEE (reference sequence). The length of the CDR3 is 14 residues. This CDR3 reads CASSDRDSNQPQHF. The DNA of the CDR3 is TGTGCCAGCAGCGACAGGGATAGCAATCAGCCCCAGCATTTT.

The chain carries TRBV30 and TRBJ2-2, with 10 nucleotides matching TRBD1. Germline V gene data show CDR1 as GTSNPN and CDR2 as SVGIG (reference sequence). V gave up 3 bases and J gave up 3 bases; unmatched junction bases: 1. This CDR3 spans 14 amino acids. CDR3 nucleotide sequence: TGTGCCTGGAGAGGGACAGGGGACACCGGGGAGCTGTTTTTT. Translation gives CAWRGTGDTGELFF.

The chain recombines TRBV5-6 with TRBJ1-4, with 9 positions matching TRBD1. The V gene end was trimmed by 3 bases and the J gene end by 6 bases; junction bases not matched to a gene: 6. This CDR3 contains 15 residues. CDR1 and CDR2 (germline): SGHDT, YYEEEE. The CDR3 bases are TGTGCCAGCAGCTCGGGACAGGGAGTTTATGAAAAACTGTTTTTT. Amino acids: CASSSGQGVYEKLFF.

V is TRBV7-8 and J is TRBJ1-2, with 9 bases matching TRBD1. Germline lookup yields CDR1 SGHVS and CDR2 FQNEAQ. This CDR3 comprises 16 residues. Trimming cost V 5 bases and J 5 bases; bases outside gene matches: 12. CDR3 amino acids: CASSRDRVLSEYGYTF. DNA of the CDR3: TGTGCCAGCAGCCGGGACAGGGTTCTCTCTGAATATGGCTACACCTTC.

J is TRBJ2-2 and V is TRBV27, with 8 bases that match TRBD2. There are 15 residues in the CDR3. Germline lookup yields CDR1 MNHEY and CDR2 SMNVEV (reference sequence). The V gene end was trimmed by 5 bases and the J gene end by 7 bases; junction bases not matched to a gene: 9. The CDR3 is CASSLSVAGFGELFF. The CDR3 nucleotides are TGTGCCAGCAGTCTCTCGGTAGCGGGATTCGGGGAGCTGTTTTTT.

The chain combines TRBV11-2 with TRBJ2-7; 8 nucleotides agree with TRBD1. The germline V gene has CDR1 SGHAT and CDR2 FQNNGV. The CDR3 has 16 amino acids. Trimming took 5 bases from V and 3 from J; bases not matched to a gene: 12. The chain's CDR3 is CASSQTGELKDYEQYF. DNA of the CDR3: TGTGCCAGCAGCCAGACAGGGGAACTTAAGGACTACGAGCAGTACTTC.

The chain has TRBV12-5 and TRBJ2-1; D gene unclear. Per germline, CDR1 LGHNT and CDR2 FRNRAP. This CDR3 is 11 amino acids long. Trimming left V 1 base short and J 8 bases short, with 3 bases between. CDR3 DNA: TGTGCTAGTGGTTTGGAATATGAGCAGTTCTTC. Translated: CASGLEYEQFF.

This clone has a single count. This chain uses TRBV5-1 with TRBJ2-1; no reliable D call. CDR3 length: 20 amino acids. CDR1 and CDR2 (germline): SGHRS, YFSETQ. Trimming removed 4 bases from V and 9 bases from J, with 35 bases in between. The CDR3: CASSAPVASTNLSPMSEQFF. The CDR3 DNA is TGCGCCAGCAGCGCCCCGGTGGCTAGTACCAATCTATCCCCCATGAGTGAGCAGTTCTTC.

This clone was counted a few times. Other DNA sequences in this sample translate to the same CDR3. This sequence joins TRBV28 and TRBJ1-2; a weak D match, TRBD1 (5 bases). The CDR3 spans 13 residues. Germline V gives CDR1 MDHEN, CDR2 SYDVKM. V was clipped by 2 bases and J by 4 bases, with 8 bases between them. CDR3 sequence (DNA): TGTGCCAGCAGTTTACAGGGTGGCTATGGCTACACCTTC. It encodes CASSLQGGYGYTF.

V usage is TRBV6-6 and J usage is TRBJ2-3, with 12 bases aligning to TRBD2. Trimming cost V 0 bases and J 5 bases; bases outside gene matches: 3. Germline V CDR1 and CDR2: MNHNY, SVGAGI (reference sequence). CDR3 length equals 16 residues. This CDR3 reads CASSYSLAGGEDTQYF. The CDR3 coding sequence is TGTGCCAGCAGTTACTCTCTAGCGGGAGGGGAAGATACGCAGTATTTT.

The chain joins TRBV10-2 to TRBJ2-1; 8 bases agree with TRBD2. The germline V gene has CDR1 WSHSY and CDR2 SAAADI. J lost 0 bases, V lost 4 bases, and 2 bases had no gene match. The CDR3 extends over 15 amino acids. The CDR3 sequence is CASSVSGNSYNEQFF. The CDR3 DNA reads TGCGCCAGCAGTGTTAGCGGGAACTCCTACAATGAGCAGTTCTTC.

This chain links TRBV4-1 with TRBJ2-2; D not resolved. V was clipped by 0 bases and J by 4 bases, with 9 bases between them. The length of the CDR3 is 15 residues. Germline V CDR1 and CDR2: MGHRA, YSYEKL. In DNA, the CDR3 is TGCGCCAGCAGCCAAGACTTACCTAGCACCGGGGAGCTGTTTTTT. Translated, it gives CASSQDLPSTGELFF.

V is TRBV19 and J is TRBJ2-7; D gene unclear. Germline lookup yields CDR1 LNHDA and CDR2 SQIVND (reference sequence). The CDR3 contains 12 residues. V was trimmed by 5 bases and J by 0 bases, leaving 5 bases between them. The CDR3 loop is CASSPNSYEQYF. CDR3 nucleotide sequence: TGTGCCAGTAGTCCTAACTCCTACGAGCAGTACTTC.

The V and J genes are TRBV2 and TRBJ2-1; D is undetermined. With 2 bases removed from V and 4 bases from J, the gap between germline ends came to 3 bases. The CDR3 is 12 amino acids. Germline values: CDR1 SNHLY, CDR2 FYNNEI. In DNA, the CDR3 is TGTGCCAGCAGTGAAAGTTACAATGAGCAGTTCTTC. Protein: CASSESYNEQFF.